The clone carrying this T cell receptor beta chain occurred a few times. Trimming left V 1 base short and J 4 bases short, with 12 bases between. This CDR3 comprises 15 residues. Germline assignment: CDR1 LGHNA and CDR2 YNFKEQ. These data come from a study of early stage breast cancer tumors. The data were produced by immunoSEQ multiplex PCR, yet TCRdb's version contains in-frame clones alone and is incomplete. The sample yields some 5,000 clones, 70% seen once. The sequencing input was normal breast tissue next to the tumor. This TCR derives from a person in their sixties with breast cancer. V gene TRBV4-2 combines with J gene TRBJ2-3; tentatively, D is TRBD2 (5 bases). Here the CDR3 reads CASSQGHQEADTQYF. CDR3 bases: TGTGCCAGCAGCCAAGGCCACCAGGAGGCAGATACGCAGTATTTT.